This record concerns one T cell receptor (beta chain) sequence. This clone was observed once. Its antigen specificity is not known. No per-base quality is available; no much larger clone lies one base away. This sample was taken from a study of preoperative IRX-2 immunotherapy in early breast cancer (dated by TCRdb to about 2019). Ends trimmed: V by 0 bases, J by 4 bases; bases unmatched to a gene: 5. Looking up the germline V gene yields CDR1 SGHDN and CDR2 FVKESK. The CDR3, cysteine through phenylalanine, is 15 amino acids long. Solely the CDR3 DNA is kept, with 45 bases framed from the first base. The library was built by means of the immunoSEQ multiplex PCR assay. TCRdb re-hosts the immuneACCESS table, in-frame sequences only. Its copies lack some clones; in the studies checked, an unresolved V gene accounts for under half of them, and the cause for the rest is not known. The sample has 30,000 to 35,000 clones on record, roughly 96% of them singletons. Jointly, the top ten make up around 6.6% of the sample.

The intended sense of this specimen's treatment or condition label: preoperative locoregional IRX-2 cytokine immunotherapy. The samples were obtained from a phase Ib study that tested preoperative, locoregional IRX-2 cytokine immunotherapy designed to prime immune responses. Patients with early-stage breast cancer who were given IRX-2 before surgery served as donors. Sample collection occurred from a patient treated with IRX-2 immunotherapy. The clonotype comes from a human donor with breast cancer. The sequence is built from TRBV14 and TRBJ1-2; TRBD1 aligns with 7 central bases. The CDR3 is CASSQDRGGGYGYTF. The DNA sequence follows: TGTGCCAGCAGCCAAGATCGAGGGGGCGGCTATGGCTACACCTTC.